The 15 T cell receptor beta chains presented below share a single source sample, sequenced in a study of blood T cell repertoires in COVID-19. Sequencing was performed with immunoSEQ multiplex PCR; in TCRdb, only in-frame clones are kept and a portion is missing. The sample holds approximately 180,000 clones; under 80% are singletons and the top ten take about 17%. Material: PBMCs or T cells enriched from blood (not recorded which). The receptors here all came from a woman between 45 and 65 years old with acute COVID-19.

This clone was counted once. The chain carries TRBV27 and TRBJ1-2; 9 bases are shared with TRBD1. Germline CDR1 is MNHEY and CDR2 is SMNVEV (reference sequence). CDR3 length: 15 residues. Losses at the gene ends were 6 bases for V and 6 bases for J; bases not matched to a gene: 11. Written as DNA, the CDR3 is TGTGCCAGCAGCACACCGGGACAGGGATTTAATGGCTACACCTTC. Translated: CASSTPGQGFNGYTF.

This chain links TRBV4-2 with TRBJ1-5; D remains unclear. The CDR3 has 13 amino acids. The germline V and J ends were trimmed by 4 bases and 7 bases, with 11 bases remaining between them. The germline V gene has CDR1 LGHNA and CDR2 YNFKEQ. The CDR3 is CASSPYREQPQHF. In DNA form, the CDR3 reads TGTGCCAGCAGCCCCTATCGGGAGCAGCCCCAGCATTTT.

The chain couples TRBV6-5 to TRBJ1-1; the D is unclear. CDR1 and CDR2 (germline): MNHEY, SVGAGI. Trimming shortened V by 5 bases and J by 2 bases, and 9 bases separated the two germline ends. The CDR3 contains 13 residues. CDR3 DNA: TGTGCCAGCAGTAACGGAGGTAACACTGAAGCTTTCTTT. This codes for CASSNGGNTEAFF.

This rearrangement joins TRBV7-2 to TRBJ1-2, with D perhaps matching TRBD1 (5 bases). This CDR3 contains 14 residues. Trimming took 1 base from V and 3 from J, leaving 9 bases between them. Germline assignment: CDR1 SGHTA and CDR2 FQGNSA. The chain's CDR3 is CASSLGLQDYGYTF. The CDR3 DNA reads TGTGCCAGCAGCTTAGGATTACAGGACTATGGCTACACCTTC.

The rearrangement uses TRBV7-8 and TRBJ2-5; D ambiguous. This CDR3 comprises 13 residues. V lost 5 bases and J 2 bases, leaving 9 bases between the germline ends. Germline V gene sequence: CDR1 SGHVS, CDR2 FQNEAQ. CDR3: CASSRRSQETQYF. The CDR3 DNA reads as TGTGCCAGCAGCCGCCGGAGTCAAGAGACCCAGTACTTC.

This clone was observed a handful of times. This sequence joins TRBV19 and TRBJ2-6, with 7 bases fitting TRBD1. The ends lost 3 bases at V and 0 bases at J; junction bases unmatched: 14. Germline V CDR1 and CDR2: LNHDA, SQIVND (reference sequence). The length of the CDR3 is 20 residues. As DNA, the CDR3 is TGTGCCAGTAGTATCTTATATTCATGGACAGGATACTCTGGGGCCAACGTCCTGACTTTC. Its protein is CASSILYSWTGYSGANVLTF.

The V call is TRBV6-5, the J call TRBJ2-4; 9 bases are shared with TRBD1. Germline V gene data show CDR1 as MNHEY and CDR2 as SVGAGI. The CDR3 extends over 13 amino acids. Trimming removed 7 bases from V and 7 bases from J; junction bases left unmatched: 5. The CDR3, as DNA: TGTGCCAGCACCTTAGGACAGGGGAACATTCAGTACTTC. This gives the protein CASTLGQGNIQYF.

V is TRBV4-2 and J is TRBJ2-1, with 9 bases aligning to TRBD1. Germline lookup yields CDR1 LGHNA and CDR2 YNFKEQ. The CDR3 runs 15 residues. The V and J ends lost 4 bases and 9 bases, in that order; junction bases with no gene match: 10. CDR3 coding DNA: TGTGCCAGCAGCCCCGGACAGGGGCCCGCCGGTGAGCAGTTCTTC. It is translated as CASSPGQGPAGEQFF.

This sequence joins TRBV7-9 and TRBJ2-5; 9 bases fit TRBD2. The CDR3 is 14 residues long. In germline, CDR1 is SEHNR, CDR2 FQNEAQ (reference sequence). V trimming: 5 bases; J trimming: 3 bases; junction bases outside the gene matches: 4. CDR3 sequence reads: CASSEGLAKETQYF. The CDR3 nucleotides read TGTGCCAGCAGCGAGGGACTAGCTAAAGAGACCCAGTACTTC.

The gene calls are TRBV15 and TRBJ2-5; 7 bases map to TRBD2. The V and J ends lost 1 base and 5 bases, in that order; junction bases with no gene match: 13. The CDR3 contains 17 residues. CDR1 LNHNV and CDR2 YYDKDF come from the germline V gene (reference sequence). The CDR3 is CATSRGSGGGSFETQYF. DNA for the CDR3: TGTGCCACCAGCAGAGGTTCGGGCGGGGGATCGTTTGAGACCCAGTACTTC.

The chain carries TRBV29-1 and TRBJ2-3; 8 nucleotides match TRBD2. V lost 5 bases to trimming and J lost 6 bases; unmatched junction nucleotides: 7. CDR3 length: 13 residues. Germline V gene sequence: CDR1 SQVTM, CDR2 ANQGSEA. The DNA of the CDR3 is TGCAGCGTTCGGGGTCCTAGCGGGGATACGCAGTATTTT. It is translated as CSVRGPSGDTQYF.

The chain is built from TRBV5-1 and TRBJ2-3, with D perhaps matching TRBD1 (5 bases). CDR1 is SGHRS and CDR2 is YFSETQ in the germline V gene. This CDR3 spans 15 amino acids. The ends were cut back, 0 bases at V and 0 bases at J, with 8 bases in the middle. The DNA of the CDR3 is TGCGCCAGCAGCTTGGTGGCAGGGAGCACAGATACGCAGTATTTT. The encoded protein is CASSLVAGSTDTQYF. The full variable domain, in which reference TRBV5-1 and TRBJ2-3 provide the parts outside the CDR3, is KAGVTQTPRYLIKTRGQQVTLSCSPISGHRSVSWYQQTPGQGLQFLFEYFSETQRNKGNFPGRFSGRQFSNSRSEMNVSTLELGDSALYLCASSLVAGSTDTQYFGPGTRLTVL.

J is TRBJ2-2 and V is TRBV18; D unclear. Trimming stripped 8 bases from V and 6 bases from J, with 10 bases between. This CDR3 has 12 amino acids. Looked up from germline, CDR1 is KGHSH and CDR2 is LQKENI. This CDR3 is CASTRQPGELFF. The CDR3 DNA is TGTGCCAGCACCCGACAACCCGGGGAGCTGTTTTTT.

The chain couples TRBV5-6 to TRBJ1-2; the match to TRBD1 covers 7 bases. This CDR3 spans 12 amino acids. The V gene's germline CDR1 is SGHDT and CDR2 YYEEEE. V lost 0 bases to trimming and J lost 8 bases; unmatched junction nucleotides: 1. The DNA for the CDR3 is TGTGCCAGCAGCTTGGGACAGGGAGGCTACACCTTC. It is translated as CASSLGQGGYTF.

The J gene is TRBJ1-2, the V gene TRBV7-8; D ambiguous. Germline CDR1 reads SGHVS; CDR2 reads FQNEAQ. V gave up 4 bases and J gave up 4 bases, with 19 bases separating them. The length of the CDR3 is 16 residues. The CDR3 region is CASSSPTFTNLYGYTF. CDR3 DNA: TGTGCCAGCAGCTCACCGACCTTTACTAACCTCTATGGCTACACCTTC.